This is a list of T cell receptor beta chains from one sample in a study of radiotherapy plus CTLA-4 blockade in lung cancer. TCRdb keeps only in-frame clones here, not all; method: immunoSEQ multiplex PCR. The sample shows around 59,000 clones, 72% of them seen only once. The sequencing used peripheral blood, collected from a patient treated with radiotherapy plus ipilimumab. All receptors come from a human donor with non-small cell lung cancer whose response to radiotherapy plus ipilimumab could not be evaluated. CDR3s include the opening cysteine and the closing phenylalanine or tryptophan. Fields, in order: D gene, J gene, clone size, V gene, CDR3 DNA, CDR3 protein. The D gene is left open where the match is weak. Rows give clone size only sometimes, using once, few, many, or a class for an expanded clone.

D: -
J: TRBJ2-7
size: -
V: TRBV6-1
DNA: TGTGCCAGCAGTCGGACAGGCGTGGGGGGCGAGCAGTACTTC
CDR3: CASSRTGVGGEQYF

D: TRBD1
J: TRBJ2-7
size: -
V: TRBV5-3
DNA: TGTGCCAGAAGCAGTCCCAGGGGGCCCGAAAACTACGAGCAGTACTTC
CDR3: CARSSPRGPENYEQYF

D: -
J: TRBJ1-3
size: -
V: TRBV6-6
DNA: TGTGCCACCGGGGGGGGTACCTCTGGAAACACCATATATTTT
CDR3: CATGGGTSGNTIYF

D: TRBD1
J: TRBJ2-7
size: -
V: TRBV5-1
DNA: TGCGCCAGCAGCTCCTGGGACAGGGTGGACGAGCAGTACTTC
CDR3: CASSSWDRVDEQYF

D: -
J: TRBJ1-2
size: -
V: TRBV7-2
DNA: TGTGCCAGCAGCCCCTTCAGGGTCGACTATGGCTACACCTTC
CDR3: CASSPFRVDYGYTF

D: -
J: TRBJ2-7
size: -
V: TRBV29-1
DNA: TGCAGCGTTGCAGCAAGGGGGGGTAACTACGAGCAGTACTTC
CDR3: CSVAARGGNYEQYF

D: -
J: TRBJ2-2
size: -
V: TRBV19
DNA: TGTGCCAGTAGCTTCACCGGGGAGCTGTTTTTT
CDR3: CASSFTGELFF

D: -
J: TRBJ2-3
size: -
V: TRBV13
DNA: TGTGCCAGCAGCCCGGGACAACTTCTCACAGATACGCAGTATTTT
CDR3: CASSPGQLLTDTQYF

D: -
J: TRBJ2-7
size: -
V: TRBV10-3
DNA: TGTGCCATCAGGTCCGGGACTGACTCCTACGAGCAGTACTTC
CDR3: CAIRSGTDSYEQYF

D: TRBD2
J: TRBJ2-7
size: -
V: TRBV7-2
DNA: TGTGCCAGCAGCTTATCCCTAGCGGGGGTCCCCTACGAGCAGTACTTC
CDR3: CASSLSLAGVPYEQYF

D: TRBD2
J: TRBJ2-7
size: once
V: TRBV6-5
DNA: TGTGCCAGCAGTCCCGGGACTAGGGGATACGAGCAGTACTTC
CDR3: CASSPGTRGYEQYF

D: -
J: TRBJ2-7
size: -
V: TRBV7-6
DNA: TGTGCCAGCAGTCAAAACGTCGGGGAGGCCTACGAGCAGTACTTC
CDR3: CASSQNVGEAYEQYF

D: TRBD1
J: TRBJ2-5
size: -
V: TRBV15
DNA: TGTGCCACCAGCAGAGATCTCGGACAGGGGGAAGAGACCCAGTACTTC
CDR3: CATSRDLGQGEETQYF

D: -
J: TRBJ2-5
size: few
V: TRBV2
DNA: TGTGCCAGCAGTGTACAGGACAATATGTACCAAGAGACCCAGTACTTC
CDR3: CASSVQDNMYQETQYF

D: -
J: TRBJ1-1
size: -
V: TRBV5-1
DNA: TGCGCCAGCAGCCCTCAAGGGGTGAACACTGAAGCTTTCTTT
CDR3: CASSPQGVNTEAFF

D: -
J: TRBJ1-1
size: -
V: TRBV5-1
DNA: TGCGCCAGCAGCTCCTTAACTGGGGGGGGTGACACTGAAGCTTTCTTT
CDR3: CASSSLTGGGDTEAFF

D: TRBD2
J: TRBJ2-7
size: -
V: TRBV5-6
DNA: TGTGCCAGCAGCCTATTTAGCGGGGGAGGATACGAGCAGTACTTC
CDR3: CASSLFSGGGYEQYF

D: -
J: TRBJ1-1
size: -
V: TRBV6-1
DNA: TGTGCCAGCAGTCCCCGGCCCCTGACTACTGAAGCTTTCTTT
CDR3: CASSPRPLTTEAFF

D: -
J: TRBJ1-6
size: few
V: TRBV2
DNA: TGTGCCAGCAGTGAAGCTACAGTGAATTCACCCCTCCACTTT
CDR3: CASSEATVNSPLHF

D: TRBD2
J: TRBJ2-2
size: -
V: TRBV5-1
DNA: TGCGCCAGCAGCTCCCTTTGGGCGCGGGGGGGCCATAACGCCTCTTGGGAGCTGTTTTTT
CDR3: CASSSLWARGGHNASWELFF

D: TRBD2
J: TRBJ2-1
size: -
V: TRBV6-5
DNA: TGTGCCAGCAGTTTCAATAGCGGGAGCTCCCACAATGAGCAGTTCTTC
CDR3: CASSFNSGSSHNEQFF

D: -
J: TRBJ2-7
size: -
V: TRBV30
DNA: TGTGCCTGGAGCAGCCGTTACTACGAGCAGTACTTC
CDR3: CAWSSRYYEQYF

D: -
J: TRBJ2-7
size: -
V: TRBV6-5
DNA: TGTGCCAGCAGCTCCCCGGGAAAATCCTACGAGCAGTACTTC
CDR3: CASSSPGKSYEQYF

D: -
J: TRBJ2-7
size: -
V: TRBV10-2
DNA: TGCGCCAGCAGTGAGTCGGGCAGGGCGCCCACTTACGAGCAGTACTTC
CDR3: CASSESGRAPTYEQYF

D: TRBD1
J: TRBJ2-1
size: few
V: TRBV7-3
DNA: TGTGCCAGCAGCTTAGGGACAGGGGGTCGAAATGAGCAGTTCTTC
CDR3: CASSLGTGGRNEQFF

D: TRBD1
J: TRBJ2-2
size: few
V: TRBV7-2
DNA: TGTGCCAGCAGCCTCCGGGACAGGGGCACCGGGGAGCTGTTTTTT
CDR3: CASSLRDRGTGELFF

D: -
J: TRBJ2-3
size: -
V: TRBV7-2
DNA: TGTGCCAGCAGCACTAGTCGCGGAGATACGCAGTATTTT
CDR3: CASSTSRGDTQYF

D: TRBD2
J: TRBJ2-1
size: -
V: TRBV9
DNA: TGTGCCAGCAGCGTAGGACTAGCGGGAGGCAATGAGCAGTTCTTC
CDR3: CASSVGLAGGNEQFF

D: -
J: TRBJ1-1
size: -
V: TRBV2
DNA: TGTGCCAGCAGTGACTTGGGCGGAGGGAGCACTGAAGCTTTCTTT
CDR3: CASSDLGGGSTEAFF

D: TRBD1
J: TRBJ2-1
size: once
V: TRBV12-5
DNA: TGTGCTAGTGGTCCGGGACAGGGGGCCGACAATGAGCAGTTCTTC
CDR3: CASGPGQGADNEQFF

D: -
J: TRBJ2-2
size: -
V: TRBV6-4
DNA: TGTGCCAGCAGCCCCACACGGGAAGGGGAGCTGTTTTTT
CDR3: CASSPTREGELFF

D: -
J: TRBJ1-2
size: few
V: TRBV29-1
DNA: TGCAGCGTCCCGGGACAAGGGGGCTACACCTTC
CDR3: CSVPGQGGYTF

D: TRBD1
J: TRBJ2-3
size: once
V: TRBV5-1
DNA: TGCGCCAGCAGCTCGGGACAGGGGAAAGATACGCAGTATTTT
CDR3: CASSSGQGKDTQYF

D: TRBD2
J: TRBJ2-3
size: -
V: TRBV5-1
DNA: TGCGCCAGCAGCTTGGCGCGACTAGCGGGCACAGATACGCAGTATTTT
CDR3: CASSLARLAGTDTQYF

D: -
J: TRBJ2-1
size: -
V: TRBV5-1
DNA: TGCGCCAGCAGCTTGAGAGAGGATGAGCAGTTCTTC
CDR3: CASSLREDEQFF

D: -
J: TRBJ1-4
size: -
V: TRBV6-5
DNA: TGTGCCAGCAGTTACTCAACGACAGTGCCTAATGAAAAACTGTTTTTT
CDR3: CASSYSTTVPNEKLFF

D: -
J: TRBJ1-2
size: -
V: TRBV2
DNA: TGTGCCAGCAGTGAAGGGACGGAGGGACGCTACACCTTC
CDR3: CASSEGTEGRYTF

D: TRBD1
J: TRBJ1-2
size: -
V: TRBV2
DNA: TGTGCCACCCATACCACAGGGGCCCGCTATGGCTACACCTTC
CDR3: CATHTTGARYGYTF

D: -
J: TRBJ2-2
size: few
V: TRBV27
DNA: TGTGCCAGCACCACGACTGCCAACACCGGGGAGCTGTTTTTT
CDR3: CASTTTANTGELFF

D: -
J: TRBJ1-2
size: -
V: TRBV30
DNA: TGTGCCTGGAGTATCCCGCGGCATTCGGATGGCTACACCTTC
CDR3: CAWSIPRHSDGYTF